This T cell receptor (beta chain) derives from a study of prognosis after radiotherapy for stage I lung cancer. Looking at the study overall: Patients received 3 to 5 SBRT fractions with a biologically effective dose of at least 100 Gy. Metastases at distant sites emerged in several patients after radiotherapy, at a median of approximately 7 months, whereas about 14 showed no significant progression.

Two rounds of multiplex PCR amplified TCR beta CDR3 from genomic DNA. Gene-specific TRBV and TRBJ primers were used in PCR round one. TCRdb used MiXCR to reprocess the multiplex PCR reads, holding one entry per CDR3 protein. The sample consists of about 12,000 distinct CDR3 sequences, around half of them appearing once. Study-wide points: Tumor-specific status of the expanded TCR clones was not determined in the analysis.

V shed 6 bases, J shed 4 bases, and the junction held 11 bases outside the gene matches. The CDR3 has 14 residues. CDR1 is SQVTM and CDR2 is ANQGSEA in the germline V gene. This clonotype was observed at least ten times. Its target is unknown. This rearrangement joins TRBV29-1 to TRBJ2-5; 7 bases line up with TRBD2. This receptor was taken from a donor aged 50 or older with non-small cell lung cancer. Material: PBMCs, obtained before or after stereotactic body radiation therapy (not recorded which). DNA for the CDR3: TGCAGCGTCTCACCAGCGGGGCCGCGAGAGACCCAGTACTTC. Translation gives CSVSPAGPRETQYF.